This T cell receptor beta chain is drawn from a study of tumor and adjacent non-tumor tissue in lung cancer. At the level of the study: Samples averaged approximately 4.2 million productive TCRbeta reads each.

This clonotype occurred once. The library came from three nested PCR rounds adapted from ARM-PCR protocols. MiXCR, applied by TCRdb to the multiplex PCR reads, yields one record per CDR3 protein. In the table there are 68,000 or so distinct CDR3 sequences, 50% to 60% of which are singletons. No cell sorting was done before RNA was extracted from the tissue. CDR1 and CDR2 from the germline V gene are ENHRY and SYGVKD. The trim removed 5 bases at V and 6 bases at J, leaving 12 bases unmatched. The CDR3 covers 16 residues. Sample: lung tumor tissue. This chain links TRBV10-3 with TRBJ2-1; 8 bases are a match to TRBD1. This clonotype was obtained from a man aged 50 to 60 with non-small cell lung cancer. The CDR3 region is CAISSMTGEELNEQFF. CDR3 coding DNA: TGTGCCATCAGTAGTATGACAGGGGAGGAACTCAATGAGCAGTTCTTC.